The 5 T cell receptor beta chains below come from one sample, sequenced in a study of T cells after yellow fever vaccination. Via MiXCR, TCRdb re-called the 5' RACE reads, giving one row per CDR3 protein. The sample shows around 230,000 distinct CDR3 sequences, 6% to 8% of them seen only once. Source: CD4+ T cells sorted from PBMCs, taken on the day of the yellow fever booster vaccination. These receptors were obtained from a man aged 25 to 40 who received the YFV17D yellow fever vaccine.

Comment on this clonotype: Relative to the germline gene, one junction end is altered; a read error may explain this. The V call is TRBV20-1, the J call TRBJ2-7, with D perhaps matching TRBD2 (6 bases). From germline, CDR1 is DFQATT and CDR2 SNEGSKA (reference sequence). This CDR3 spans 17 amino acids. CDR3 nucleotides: TGCTGTGCTAGGTCTAGGAATGGCGGGACCTTTTCCTACGAGCAGTACTTC. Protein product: CCARSRNGGTFSYEQYF.

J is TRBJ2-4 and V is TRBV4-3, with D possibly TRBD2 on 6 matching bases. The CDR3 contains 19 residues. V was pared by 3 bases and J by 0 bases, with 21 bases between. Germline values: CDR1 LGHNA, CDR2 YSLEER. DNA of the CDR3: TGCGCCAGCAGCCACAGGACTAACGAACGACCAATAGCCAAAAACATTCAGTACTTC. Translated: CASSHRTNERPIAKNIQYF.

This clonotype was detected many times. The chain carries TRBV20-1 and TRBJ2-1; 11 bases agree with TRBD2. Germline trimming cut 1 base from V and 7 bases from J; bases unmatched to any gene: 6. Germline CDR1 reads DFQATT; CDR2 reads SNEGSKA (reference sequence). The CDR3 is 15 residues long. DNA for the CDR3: TGCAGTGCTAGAGTAGCGGGAGGGCCGGGAAATGAGCAGTTCTTC. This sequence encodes CSARVAGGPGNEQFF.

This CDR3 reads CASSVQVSYEQYF. The CDR3 coding sequence is TGTGCCAGCAGCGTACAGGTTTCCTACGAGCAGTACTTC. This chain uses TRBV5-5 with TRBJ2-7, with a possible D match to TRBD1 (5 bases). Trimming stripped 4 bases from V and 1 base from J, with 9 bases between. The CDR3 runs 13 residues. The germline V gene has CDR1 SGHKS and CDR2 YYEKEE (reference sequence).

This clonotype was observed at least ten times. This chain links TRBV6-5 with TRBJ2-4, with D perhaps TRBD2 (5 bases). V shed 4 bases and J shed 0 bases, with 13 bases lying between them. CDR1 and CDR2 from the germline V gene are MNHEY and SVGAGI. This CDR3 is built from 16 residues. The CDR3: CASSSPDGVAKNIQYF. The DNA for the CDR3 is TGTGCCAGCAGTTCCCCGGACGGGGTAGCCAAAAACATTCAGTACTTC.